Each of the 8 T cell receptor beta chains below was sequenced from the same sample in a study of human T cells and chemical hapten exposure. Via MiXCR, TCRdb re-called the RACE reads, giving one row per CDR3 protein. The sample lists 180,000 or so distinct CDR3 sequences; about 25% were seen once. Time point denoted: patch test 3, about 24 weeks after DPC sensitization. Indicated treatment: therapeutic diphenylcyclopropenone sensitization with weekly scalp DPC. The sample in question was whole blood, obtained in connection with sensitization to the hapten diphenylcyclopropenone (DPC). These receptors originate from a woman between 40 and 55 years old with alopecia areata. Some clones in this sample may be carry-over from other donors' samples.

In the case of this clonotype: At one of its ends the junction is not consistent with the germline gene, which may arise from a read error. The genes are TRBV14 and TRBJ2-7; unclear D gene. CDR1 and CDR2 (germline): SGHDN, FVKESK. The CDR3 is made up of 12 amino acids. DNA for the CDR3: TGTGTCAGCAGCCAAGTCTACCACGAGCAGTACTTC. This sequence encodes CVSSQVYHEQYF.

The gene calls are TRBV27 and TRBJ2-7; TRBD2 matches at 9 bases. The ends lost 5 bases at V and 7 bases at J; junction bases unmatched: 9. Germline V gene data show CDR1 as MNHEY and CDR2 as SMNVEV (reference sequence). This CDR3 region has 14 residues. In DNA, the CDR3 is TGTGCCAGCAGTCCGGGACTAGCTGCCTGGGAGCAGTACTTC. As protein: CASSPGLAAWEQYF.

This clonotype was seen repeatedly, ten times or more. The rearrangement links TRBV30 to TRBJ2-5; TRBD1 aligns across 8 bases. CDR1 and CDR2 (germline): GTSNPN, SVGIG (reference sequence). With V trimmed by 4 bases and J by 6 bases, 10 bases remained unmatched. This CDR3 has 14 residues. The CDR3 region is CAWKGQGPQQTQYF. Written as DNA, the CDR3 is TGTGCCTGGAAAGGACAGGGACCACAACAGACCCAGTACTTC.

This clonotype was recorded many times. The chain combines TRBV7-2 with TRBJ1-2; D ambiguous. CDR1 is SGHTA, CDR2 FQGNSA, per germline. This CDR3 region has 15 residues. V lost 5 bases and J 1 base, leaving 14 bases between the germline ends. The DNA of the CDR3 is TGTGCCAGCAGCGCCTTCCAGGATTTTAACTATGGCTACACCTTC. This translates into CASSAFQDFNYGYTF.

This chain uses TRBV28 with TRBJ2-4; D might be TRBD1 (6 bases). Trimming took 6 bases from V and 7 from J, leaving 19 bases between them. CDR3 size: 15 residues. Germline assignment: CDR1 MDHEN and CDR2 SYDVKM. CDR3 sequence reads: CASSLGGQGFNIQYF. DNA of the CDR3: TGTGCCAGCAGCCTGGGCGGGCAGGGGTTTAACATTCAGTACTTC.

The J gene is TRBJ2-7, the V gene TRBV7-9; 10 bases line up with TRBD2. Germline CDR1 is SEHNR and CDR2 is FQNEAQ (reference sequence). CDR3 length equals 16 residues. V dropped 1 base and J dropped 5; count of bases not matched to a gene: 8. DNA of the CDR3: TGTGCCAGCAGCTTAGAGAGGACTAGCGGAGGGGACGAGCAGTACTTC. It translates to CASSLERTSGGDEQYF.

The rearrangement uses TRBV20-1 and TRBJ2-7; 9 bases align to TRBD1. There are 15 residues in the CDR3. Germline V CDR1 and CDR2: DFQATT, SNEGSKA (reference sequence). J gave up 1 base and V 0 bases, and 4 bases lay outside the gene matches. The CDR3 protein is CSARDLGTGSYEQYF. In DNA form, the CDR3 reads TGCAGTGCTAGAGATTTGGGGACAGGGTCCTACGAGCAGTACTTC.

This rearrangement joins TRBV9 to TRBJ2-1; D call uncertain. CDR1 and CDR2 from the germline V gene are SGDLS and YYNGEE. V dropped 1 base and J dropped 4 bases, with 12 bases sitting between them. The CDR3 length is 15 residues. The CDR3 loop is CASSVQVHPYNEQFF. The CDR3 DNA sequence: TGTGCCAGCAGCGTACAGGTCCACCCGTACAATGAGCAGTTCTTC.